Each of the 10 T cell receptor beta chains below was sequenced from the same sample in a study of blood T cell repertoires in COVID-19. The repertoire was sequenced with immunoSEQ multiplex PCR; TCRdb's copy has only in-frame clones and lacks some. This table has 200,000 or so clones, around 80% appearing once. The sequencing sample was made of peripheral blood. The receptor source for this set is a woman in her 70s with acute or convalescent COVID-19.

The chain links TRBV5-3 to TRBJ2-1; D may be TRBD2 (6 bases). TRBV5-3 is filed as an ORF, its function uncertain. The CDR3 has 14 residues. Trimming cost V 4 bases and J 3 bases, with 11 bases left between them. The CDR3 region is CARSPGLSYNEQFF. CDR3 coding DNA: TGTGCCAGAAGCCCAGGACTAAGCTACAATGAGCAGTTCTTC.

This chain joins TRBV3-1 (or the pseudogene TRBV3-2) and TRBJ2-2; 7 bases are shared with TRBD2. The V gene's germline CDR1 is LGHDT and CDR2 YNNKEL (reference sequence). The CDR3 extends over 15 amino acids. The V gene end was trimmed by 5 bases and the J gene end by 6 bases; junction bases not matched to a gene: 9. CDR3 protein: CASSDSGIGPGELFF. DNA for the CDR3: TGTGCCAGCAGCGACAGCGGGATTGGGCCCGGGGAGCTGTTTTTT.

This chain joins TRBV5-1 and TRBJ2-1; 10 bases agree with TRBD1. Germline CDR1 is SGHRS and CDR2 is YFSETQ. This CDR3 contains 14 residues. Losses at the gene ends were 3 bases for V and 8 bases for J; bases not matched to a gene: 5. The CDR3 here is CASSSGTGDDEQFF. The CDR3 DNA reads TGCGCCAGCAGCTCCGGGACAGGGGACGATGAGCAGTTCTTC.

A few counts support this clone. The rearrangement links TRBV19 to TRBJ1-3; TRBD1 matches 7 bases. CDR1 and CDR2 from the germline V gene are LNHDA and SQIVND (reference sequence). This CDR3 contains 15 residues. The V segment lost 8 bases and the J segment 0 bases; nucleotides outside the gene matches: 7. The CDR3 DNA reads as TGTGCCAGTCCTGGACAGGAGAGCTCTGGAAACACCATATATTTT. Translated, it gives CASPGQESSGNTIYF.

V usage is TRBV5-1 and J usage is TRBJ2-3; D unresolved. The CDR3 extends over 17 amino acids. The ends were cut back, 1 base at V and 0 bases at J, with 15 bases in the middle. The germline gives CDR1 SGHRS, CDR2 YFSETQ. The DNA of the CDR3 is TGCGCCAGCAGCTTGTCGCGGATAAAGACTAGCACAGATACGCAGTATTTT. It codes for CASSLSRIKTSTDTQYF.

This clone was picked up a small number of times. The rearrangement links TRBV5-1 to TRBJ1-6; D perhaps matches TRBD1 (6 bases). Trimming removed 4 bases at V and 7 bases at J, with 12 bases between. Germline lookup yields CDR1 SGHRS and CDR2 YFSETQ. The CDR3 runs to 14 residues. In DNA form, the CDR3 reads TGCGCCAGCAGCCAGGGGTCCCTCAATTCACCCCTCCACTTT. Encoded protein: CASSQGSLNSPLHF.

This sequence joins TRBV7-6 and TRBJ2-7, with TRBD2 matching 8 bases. Trimming cost V 5 bases and J 1 base; bases outside gene matches: 7. Per germline, CDR1 SGHVS and CDR2 FNYEAQ. The CDR3 is 15 residues long. The CDR3 nucleotides read TGTGCCAGCAGCCGTACTAGCGGCAATTCCTACGAGCAGTACTTC. Residues: CASSRTSGNSYEQYF.

This clone has more than one count but fewer than ten. The chain combines TRBV19 with TRBJ2-1, with D possibly being TRBD2 (5 bases). Per the germline V gene, CDR1 is LNHDA and CDR2 is SQIVND (reference sequence). With 5 bases removed from V and 0 bases from J, the gap between germline ends came to 17 bases. This CDR3 contains 17 residues. CDR3 nucleotides: TGTGCCAGTAGTCCACTCCAAAAAGCGGACTCCTACAATGAGCAGTTCTTC. Translated: CASSPLQKADSYNEQFF.

The V call is TRBV6-7, the J call TRBJ2-3; 7 nucleotides agree with TRBD1. TRBV6-7 is known as an ORF, though its function is uncertain. CDR3 length equals 16 residues. With V trimmed by 7 bases and J by 6 bases, 16 bases remained unmatched. CDR3 region: CASTWTGGPDRDTQYF. The DNA for the CDR3 is TGTGCCAGCACCTGGACAGGAGGTCCAGATAGGGATACGCAGTATTTT.

In DNA form, the CDR3 reads TGTGCCAGCAGCCAACAGGACCGTGGAGGGTCCGGGGAGCTGTTTTTT. Amino acid sequence: CASSQQDRGGSGELFF. This chain joins TRBV4-2 and TRBJ2-2; D perhaps matches TRBD2 (6 bases). This CDR3 contains 16 residues. With 2 bases removed from V and 6 bases from J, the gap between germline ends came to 16 bases. Germline lookup yields CDR1 LGHNA and CDR2 YNFKEQ.